Shown below are 26 T cell receptor beta chains from a single sample sequenced in a study of blood T cells in healthy people across ages. A second PCR of about 7 to 12 cycles used a sample-barcoded 5' primer and a J-beta primer mix. TCRdb reanalysed the 5' RACE reads using MiXCR and keeps one entry per CDR3 protein. The repertoire holds around 990,000 distinct CDR3 sequences, with 35% to 40% as singletons. Sequenced sample: blood. The source is a man aged 18 to 30 in good health.

The chain has TRBV7-2 and TRBJ1-1; weak D call: TRBD1 (6 bases). The CDR3 runs to 16 residues. V was clipped by 1 base and J by 3 bases, with 15 bases between them. Germline CDR1 is SGHTA and CDR2 is FQGNSA. For the CDR3, the DNA is TGTGCCAGCAGCTTAGAGGGGGGGGTTGGGTACACTGAAGCTTTCTTT. The encoded protein is CASSLEGGVGYTEAFF.

This rearrangement joins TRBV3-1 to TRBJ1-2, with D perhaps TRBD1 (5 bases). The CDR3 length is 18 residues. Germline CDR1 and CDR2: LGHDT and YNNKEL (reference sequence). V lost 2 bases and J lost 0, with 19 bases in between. The CDR3 protein is CASSQQYIRQPTNYGYTF. DNA of the CDR3: TGTGCCAGCAGCCAACAGTATATCCGACAGCCTACTAACTATGGCTACACCTTC. Full variable domain (missing parts from reference TRBV3-1 and TRBJ1-2): DTAVSQTPKYLVTQMGNDKSIKCEQNLGHDTMYWYKQDSKKFLKIMFSYNNKELIINETVPNRFSPKSPDKAHLNLHINSLELGDSAVYFCASSQQYIRQPTNYGYTFGSGTRLTVV.

This chain links TRBV12-3 or TRBV12-4 with TRBJ1-1; D is uncertain. V was cut by 4 bases and J by 1 base, with 13 bases left in between. The CDR3 extends over 15 amino acids. The CDR3 DNA reads as TGTGCCAGCAGTTCCCCCAACACACAGAACACTGAAGCTTTCTTT. Translating gives CASSSPNTQNTEAFF.

This clonotype has only a few counts. The rearrangement links TRBV20-1 to TRBJ1-5; D remains ambiguous. Germline V gene sequence: CDR1 DFQATT, CDR2 SNEGSKA (reference sequence). Trimming removed 6 bases from V and 4 bases from J, with 13 bases in between. This CDR3 is 13 amino acids long. The chain's CDR3 is CSASTGPNQPQHF. CDR3 bases: TGCAGTGCCTCCACTGGACCGAATCAGCCCCAGCATTTT.

This clonotype came up a few times. The chain has TRBV2 and TRBJ2-1, with D perhaps TRBD1 or TRBD2 (5 bases each). Per germline, CDR1 SNHLY and CDR2 FYNNEI. The CDR3 loop spans 14 amino acids. V was shortened by 5 bases and J by 7 bases, with 15 bases between the two germline ends. CDR3 sequence (DNA): TGTGCCAGCAGTCCGGGGCCGCCTGGGAATGAGCAGTTCTTC. As protein: CASSPGPPGNEQFF.

The CDR3 nucleotides are TGTGCCACCAGTGATTTGAGACAGGGGTCGTTGTTTTTT. Its protein product is CATSDLRQGSLFF. The chain uses TRBV24-1 and TRBJ1-4; TRBD1 matches 8 bases. The junction had 5 bases not matched to a gene; V was cut back by 0 bases and J by 15 bases. The CDR3 is 13 amino acids. Germline V gene data show CDR1 as KGHDR and CDR2 as SFDVKD.

For this clonotype: A junction end diverges from the germline sequence, so it may reflect a read error. This chain connects TRBV24-1 to TRBJ2-5, with TRBD1 identical over 7 bases. Looked up from germline, CDR1 is KGHDR and CDR2 is SFDVKD. The CDR3 is made up of 16 amino acids. The CDR3 DNA follows: TGTGCCACCAGTGACCCAACTTCAGGGGGTCAAGAGACCCAGAACTTC. Translated, it gives CATSDPTSGGQETQNF.

The table lists this clonotype with a count of one. The rearrangement joins TRBV2 to TRBJ1-1; D may be TRBD1 (5 bases). Germline V gene data show CDR1 as SNHLY and CDR2 as FYNNEI. The CDR3 loop spans 14 amino acids. V was trimmed by 4 bases and J by 6 bases, leaving 15 bases between them. CDR3 sequence reads: CASSVDTYLSEAFF. The DNA of the CDR3 is TGTGCCAGCAGTGTGGACACTTACTTATCTGAAGCTTTCTTT.

J is TRBJ1-5 and V is TRBV4-3; no reliable D call. Deletions cut 0 bases from V and 13 bases from J, with 13 bases between. There are 13 residues in the CDR3. The germline CDR1 and CDR2 sequences are LGHNA and YSLEER. The CDR3 region has the DNA TGCGCCAGCAGCCAAGATCGACTAGGGCGTCAGCATTTT. Amino acid sequence: CASSQDRLGRQHF.

This clonotype came up a few times. This chain uses TRBV6-6 with TRBJ2-7; TRBD1 might be the D (5 bases). Germline values: CDR1 MNHNY, CDR2 SVGAGI (reference sequence). Trimming left V 0 bases short and J 3 bases short, with 12 bases between. The CDR3 is made up of 15 amino acids. CDR3 coding DNA: TGTGCCAGCAGTTACTCGATAAGTCAGGGCTACGAGCAGTACTTC. Its translation is CASSYSISQGYEQYF.

This clonotype was observed a few times. This chain's CDR3 is CAISESKGAIDTQYF. The CDR3 DNA reads TGTGCCATCAGTGAGTCGAAGGGGGCCATCGATACGCAGTATTTT. The chain couples TRBV10-3 to TRBJ2-3, with 7 bases aligning to TRBD1. CDR1 and CDR2 from the germline V gene are ENHRY and SYGVKD. After removal of 0 bases from V and 6 bases from J, the junction contained 6 bases not matched to a gene. The CDR3 runs 15 residues.

This clonotype occurred a few times. CDR3 coding DNA: TGCGCCAGCAGCCAAGATAAATACTCGTTAGGGACAGGGGCGAACACTGAAGCTTTCTTT. Translation gives CASSQDKYSLGTGANTEAFF. V and J are TRBV4-3 and TRBJ1-1; the match to TRBD1 covers 10 bases. This CDR3 comprises 20 residues. From germline, CDR1 is LGHNA and CDR2 YSLEER. The trim removed 0 bases at V and 1 base at J, leaving 14 bases unmatched.

The chain links TRBV9 to TRBJ2-1; TRBD2 matches 9 bases. With V trimmed by 3 bases and J by 12 bases, 16 bases remained unmatched. Per the germline V gene, CDR1 is SGDLS and CDR2 is YYNGEE. CDR3 length equals 16 residues. As DNA, the CDR3 is TGTGCCAGCAGCGAAAGCGGGGGGCGGTCGGCGCCTCGGCAGTTCTTC. Translating gives CASSESGGRSAPRQFF.

Only a few counts were recorded for this clonotype. The chain combines TRBV12-3 or TRBV12-4 with TRBJ2-1; no clear D gene. The J call may be incorrect, as the DNA end agrees better with TRBJ2-7. The CDR3 sequence is 14 residues long. The CDR3 coding sequence is TGTGCCAGCAGTTTCTCGGCGGTCTACAATGAGCAGTACTTC. It translates to CASSFSAVYNEQYF.

This clonotype was picked up a small number of times. The chain is built from TRBV19 and TRBJ2-7, with D tentatively TRBD1 (6 bases). The ends were cut back, 1 base at V and 4 bases at J, with 11 bases in the middle. This CDR3 is built from 14 residues. From germline, CDR1 is LNHDA and CDR2 SQIVND (reference sequence). CDR3 nucleotide sequence: TGTGCCAGTAGTATAGGCGGACAGATGTACGAGCAGTACTTC. It codes for CASSIGGQMYEQYF.

CDR3 region: CASSPEPTSGTYEQYF. The CDR3 bases are TGTGCCAGCAGCCCCGAACCGACTAGCGGGACCTACGAGCAGTACTTC. The chain carries TRBV11-2 and TRBJ2-7; 11 nucleotides agree with TRBD2. J was trimmed by 2 bases and V by 5 bases; bases with no gene match: 8. CDR3 length: 16 residues. Germline V lookup: CDR1 SGHAT, CDR2 FQNNGV. Full variable domain (rest looked up from reference TRBV11-2 and TRBJ2-7): EAGVAQSPRYKIIEKRQSVAFWCNPISGHATLYWYQQILGQGPKLLIQFQNNGVVDDSQLPKDRFSAERLKGVDSTLKIQPAKLEDSAVYLCASSPEPTSGTYEQYFGPGTRLTVT.

Worth noting for this clonotype: A junction end diverges from the germline sequence, so it may reflect a read error. The V gene is TRBV28, the J gene TRBJ2-5; D is ambiguous. CDR3 length: 14 amino acids. Germline values: CDR1 MDHEN, CDR2 SYDVKM. The CDR3 nucleotides are TGTGCCAGCAGTTTTCTCGGAGTCCAAGAGACCCGGTACTTC. This sequence encodes CASSFLGVQETRYF.

The rearrangement joins TRBV4-3 to TRBJ2-1, with D possibly matching TRBD1 (5 bases). In germline, CDR1 is LGHNA, CDR2 YSLEER. Trimming took off 3 bases at V and 10 bases at J, with 19 bases between the two ends. CDR3 length equals 15 residues. The CDR3 sequence is CASSHDVTASYEQFF. The CDR3 DNA is TGCGCCAGCAGCCATGATGTGACAGCTTCCTACGAGCAGTTCTTC.

This chain connects TRBV12-3 or TRBV12-4 to TRBJ2-3; 10 nucleotides agree with TRBD2. With V trimmed by 5 bases and J by 4 bases, 9 bases remained unmatched. This CDR3 region has 16 residues. The chain's CDR3 is CASSPPSGGDPDTQYF. The CDR3 DNA sequence: TGTGCCAGCAGTCCCCCCAGCGGGGGGGACCCAGATACGCAGTATTTT.

This clonotype turned up a few times. The chain has TRBV6-5 and TRBJ1-1; maybe TRBD1 (6 bases). This CDR3 contains 13 residues. V shed 7 bases and J shed 5 bases, with 14 bases lying between them. Germline CDR1 is MNHEY and CDR2 is SVGAGI. CDR3 protein: CASKQGIGTEAFF. The CDR3 coding sequence is TGTGCCAGCAAACAGGGAATTGGGACTGAAGCTTTCTTT.

The rearrangement links TRBV13 to TRBJ2-6; D gene ambiguous. The CDR3 runs to 15 residues. Germline assignment: CDR1 PRHDT and CDR2 FYEKMQ (reference sequence). V lost 2 bases to trimming and J lost 2 bases, with 7 bases between them. CDR3 in amino acids: CASSLSTAGANVLTF. CDR3 sequence (DNA): TGTGCCAGCAGCTTAAGTACAGCTGGGGCCAACGTCCTGACTTTC.

This sequence joins TRBV20-1 and TRBJ1-1; weak D call: TRBD1 (5 bases). Germline CDR1 is DFQATT and CDR2 is SNEGSKA (reference sequence). Trimming shortened V by 6 bases and J by 0 bases, and 14 bases separated the two germline ends. The CDR3 loop spans 14 amino acids. CDR3 bases: TGCAGTGCCCCCCAAGACAGCATGAACACTGAAGCTTTCTTT. This encodes CSAPQDSMNTEAFF.

The sample holds a few counts of this clonotype. This chain links TRBV28 with TRBJ2-3; D is uncertain. The CDR3 runs 18 residues. V lost 0 bases to trimming and J lost 3 bases, with 19 bases between them. Germline CDR1 MDHEN, CDR2 SYDVKM. The DNA for the CDR3 is TGTGCCAGCAGTTTATGGCGCGGTGAGGCGGAGACAACAGATACGCAGTATTTT. Translated: CASSLWRGEAETTDTQYF.

This clonotype was detected a few times. The genes are TRBV4-2 and TRBJ2-5; a possible D gene is TRBD1 (5 bases). Germline CDR1 LGHNA, CDR2 YNFKEQ. CDR3 length equals 15 residues. Trimming removed 0 bases from V and 5 bases from J, with 13 bases in between. In DNA, the CDR3 is TGTGCCAGCAGCCAAGATTCTCAGGGTTACGAGACCCAGTACTTC. Translation: CASSQDSQGYETQYF.

This clonotype turned up a few times. The V gene is TRBV6-6, the J gene TRBJ1-2, with D unclear. CDR3 length: 14 amino acids. Deletions cut 1 base from V and 3 bases from J, with 9 bases between. Germline CDR1 reads MNHNY; CDR2 reads SVGAGI (reference sequence). The CDR3 reads CASSYWGSHYGYTF. The CDR3 coding sequence is TGTGCCAGCAGTTACTGGGGTAGTCACTATGGCTACACCTTC.

This clonotype has only a few counts. An end of the junction does not agree with germline; a read error may underlie this. The chain carries TRBV7-2 and TRBJ1-2, with a possible D match to TRBD1 (6 bases). CDR3 length: 15 residues. The germline V gene encodes CDR1 SGHTA and CDR2 FQGNSA. This CDR3 is CASTLGGSHNYGYTF. Here the CDR3 DNA reads TGTGCCAGCACCTTAGGGGGGAGTCATAACTATGGCTACACCTTC.